The T cell receptor (beta chain) under discussion was sequenced for a study of blood T cell repertoires in COVID-19. Study summary: Both acute and convalescent COVID-19 samples were obtained from the United States, Italy and Spain. Sources were T cells, B-cell-depleted T cells, or PBMCs; the material itself was cDNA or gDNA.

After removal of 7 bases from V and 3 bases from J, the junction contained 8 bases not matched to a gene. The CDR3 is made up of 15 amino acids. Germline V lookup: CDR1 LNHDA, CDR2 SQIVND (reference sequence). Source study methods: Amplification with reference gene primers provided the estimates of nucleated cell counts. Sequenced by immunoSEQ multiplex PCR; TCRdb stores in-frame clones only, minus some. V and J calls and clone size are as listed in that table; D and trimming were resolved from the DNA. The sample includes 180,000 or so clones, roughly 76% seen only once; the top ten take 11%. This clone has just one count. Seattle cases were enrolled at active infection and followed longitudinally.

The source of this sequence is a woman aged 40 to 50 with COVID-19, enrolled during active disease. The sample consisted of peripheral blood. V gene TRBV19 combines with J gene TRBJ2-1; TRBD2 matches 8 bases. In DNA form, the CDR3 reads TGTGCCAGTATTCCACGGGGGGGCCACTACAATGAGCAGTTCTTC. This sequence encodes CASIPRGGHYNEQFF.